The 30 T cell receptor beta chains in this list originate from one sample, sequenced in a study of cytomegalovirus exposure and HLA in healthy donors (dated by TCRdb to 2016 to 2017). The library was made by the immunoSEQ multiplex PCR assay. A mixture of 60 forward primers for TCR Vbeta segments and 13 reverse primers for TCR Jbeta segments was used in the multiplex PCR. Here the immuneACCESS table is served through TCRdb, limited to in-frame sequences with V and J called. Missing clones are a known gap in these copies; in checked studies unresolved V genes cover under half, and the rest lacks a known reason. The sample includes over 200,000 clones, with roughly 84% observed a single time. The ten largest clones add up to 1.3% of the sample. Sequencing used PBMCs. The receptor set was obtained from a human donor in good health.

The chain links TRBV19 to TRBJ2-2, with no clear D. Trimming took 3 bases from V and 2 from J, leaving 10 bases between them. This CDR3 contains 15 residues. Germline V gives CDR1 LNHDA, CDR2 SQIVND (reference sequence). CDR3: CASSIERPNTGELFF. As DNA, the CDR3 is TGTGCCAGTAGTATCGAGCGACCAAACACCGGGGAGCTGTTTTTT.

CDR3 sequence (DNA): TGTGCCAGCAGTGATCCCAACAGGGGAAGGAACACTGAAGCTTTCTTT. It translates to CASSDPNRGRNTEAFF. The rearrangement uses TRBV25-1 and TRBJ1-1; 7 bases align to TRBD1. This CDR3 contains 16 residues. The germline V gene encodes CDR1 MGHDK and CDR2 SYGVNS. Germline trimming cut 3 bases from V and 1 base from J; bases unmatched to any gene: 8.

The CDR3 spells CASSLQGAYSYEQYF. In nucleotides, the CDR3 is TGCGCCAGCAGCTTACAGGGGGCGTACTCCTACGAGCAGTACTTC. The chain is built from TRBV5-1 and TRBJ2-5; 9 nucleotides agree with TRBD1. Matching the DNA end better, TRBJ2-7 makes the J call doubtful. This CDR3 is 15 amino acids long. Per germline, CDR1 SGHRS and CDR2 YFSETQ.

The chain employs TRBV28 and TRBJ2-3, with 11 bases lining up with TRBD2. CDR1 MDHEN and CDR2 SYDVKM come from the germline V gene. This CDR3 is built from 17 residues. V trimming: 1 base; J trimming: 0 bases; junction bases outside the gene matches: 3. CDR3 amino acids: CASSLSGLAESTDTQYF. CDR3 DNA: TGTGCCAGCAGTTTATCGGGACTAGCGGAAAGCACAGATACGCAGTATTTT.

This clone was detected a few times. The chain joins TRBV7-2 to TRBJ2-7, with 12 bases fitting TRBD2. The CDR3 covers 16 residues. Per germline, CDR1 SGHTA and CDR2 FQGNSA. Trimming cost V 0 bases and J 3 bases; bases outside gene matches: 3. The CDR3 nucleotides are TGTGCCAGCAGCTTAGCCTCTAGCGGGAGGGTCTACGAGCAGTACTTC. Amino acid sequence: CASSLASSGRVYEQYF.

The chain joins TRBV7-9 to TRBJ1-1; the match to TRBD1 covers 8 bases. Unmatched junction bases numbered 10, after V lost 3 bases and J lost 7 bases. Germline-derived CDR1 and CDR2 are SEHNR and FQNEAQ (reference sequence). This CDR3 region has 15 residues. CDR3 loop: CASSLAGTGGREAFF. The CDR3 nucleotides read TGTGCCAGCAGCTTGGCCGGGACAGGCGGTCGTGAAGCTTTCTTT.

The J gene is TRBJ1-1, the V gene TRBV5-5; the match to TRBD1 covers 9 bases. J gave up 4 bases and V 4 bases, and 5 bases lay outside the gene matches. The CDR3 totals 14 residues. CDR1 is SGHKS, CDR2 YYEKEE, per germline (reference sequence). This CDR3 is CASSQGQGITEAFF. CDR3 in DNA: TGTGCCAGCAGCCAGGGACAGGGAATCACTGAAGCTTTCTTT. Full variable domain (remainder filled in from reference TRBV5-5 and TRBJ1-1): DAGVTQSPTHLIKTRGQQVTLRCSPISGHKSVSWYQQVLGQGPQFIFQYYEKEERGRGNFPDRFSARQFPNYSSELNVNALLLGDSALYLCASSQGQGITEAFFGQGTRLTVV.

This sequence joins TRBV28 and TRBJ1-2; 10 bases match TRBD1. CDR1 is MDHEN, CDR2 SYDVKM, per germline. The CDR3 is made up of 16 amino acids. Trimming removed 2 bases from V and 1 base from J; junction bases left unmatched: 4. The CDR3 region is CASSLGDRGLNYGYTF. The CDR3 DNA sequence: TGTGCCAGCAGTTTAGGGGACAGGGGACTTAACTATGGCTACACCTTC.

The J gene is TRBJ2-5, the V gene TRBV12-5; tentative D call: TRBD1 (6 bases). The V gene's germline CDR1 is LGHNT and CDR2 FRNRAP. The CDR3 spans 15 residues. V was clipped by 0 bases and J by 5 bases, with 13 bases between them. This CDR3 is CASGLVRTAWETQYF. DNA of the CDR3: TGTGCTAGTGGTTTGGTACGGACAGCTTGGGAGACCCAGTACTTC. The full variable domain, rest sourced from reference TRBV12-5 and TRBJ2-5, is DARVTQTPRHKVTEMGQEVTMRCQPILGHNTVFWYRQTMMQGLELLAYFRNRAPLDDSGMPKDRFSAEMPDATLATLKIQPSEPRDSAVYFCASGLVRTAWETQYFGPGTRLLVL.

This clone occurred a few times. V and J are TRBV7-9 and TRBJ2-2; 9 bases match TRBD1. The germline V gene encodes CDR1 SEHNR and CDR2 FQNEAQ (reference sequence). The CDR3 has 15 amino acids. After removal of 7 bases from V and 7 bases from J, the junction contained 10 bases not matched to a gene. Here the CDR3 reads CASNDGTGSFGELFF. The CDR3, as DNA: TGTGCCAGCAACGACGGGACAGGGAGCTTCGGGGAGCTGTTTTTT.

J is TRBJ2-1 and V is TRBV15, with unresolved D. The CDR3 spans 13 residues. Germline assignment: CDR1 LNHNV and CDR2 YYDKDF (reference sequence). Trimming pared 9 bases from V and 0 bases from J, leaving 9 bases between. The CDR3 reads CATAYYSYNEQFF. CDR3 in DNA: TGTGCCACAGCGTACTACTCCTACAATGAGCAGTTCTTC.

The chain links TRBV15 to TRBJ2-5; tentative D call: TRBD2 (5 bases). The germline V and J ends were trimmed by 3 bases and 4 bases, with 27 bases remaining between them. Germline lookup yields CDR1 LNHNV and CDR2 YYDKDF (reference sequence). The CDR3 has 19 residues. As DNA, the CDR3 is TGTGCCACCAGCAGGATTTCAGCGGAGAAAATAAAACGGGTAGAGACCCAGTACTTC. It yields the protein CATSRISAEKIKRVETQYF.

The rearrangement uses TRBV19 and TRBJ2-5; 12 bases map to TRBD1. CDR1 and CDR2 from the germline V gene are LNHDA and SQIVND (reference sequence). The length of the CDR3 is 14 residues. V was pared by 5 bases and J by 7 bases, with 5 bases of the junction left unmatched. The CDR3 sequence: CASSLGQGAATQYF. The CDR3 nucleotides read TGTGCCAGTAGTTTGGGACAGGGGGCGGCGACCCAGTACTTC.

The V gene is TRBV15, the J gene TRBJ2-7, with D unclear. The CDR3 covers 12 residues. Trimming stripped 3 bases from V and 6 bases from J, with 9 bases between. Germline CDR1 LNHNV, CDR2 YYDKDF (reference sequence). CDR3 nucleotide sequence: TGTGCCACCAGCAGGGATAGCCTCGAGCAGTACTTC. This translates into CATSRDSLEQYF.

This chain joins TRBV10-3 and TRBJ2-1, with 8 bases that match TRBD2. The CDR3 contains 13 residues. Trimming at V came to 4 bases and at J to 9 bases, leaving 5 bases not matched to a gene. The germline CDR1 and CDR2 sequences are ENHRY and SYGVKD. CDR3 protein: CAISAGGPGEQFF. The CDR3 nucleotides are TGTGCCATCAGTGCGGGAGGGCCGGGTGAGCAGTTCTTC.

The chain joins TRBV19 to TRBJ1-1, with 9 bases identical to TRBD1. V shed 2 bases, J shed 4 bases, and the junction held 2 bases outside the gene matches. The CDR3 covers 14 residues. The germline V gene encodes CDR1 LNHDA and CDR2 SQIVND (reference sequence). CDR3 nucleotide sequence: TGTGCCAGTAGTATAACAGGGGGCGGCACTGAAGCTTTCTTT. Translated: CASSITGGGTEAFF.

The chain couples TRBV19 to TRBJ1-1; 10 bases are shared with TRBD1. J was trimmed by 10 bases and V by 4 bases; bases with no gene match: 9. Per the germline V gene, CDR1 is LNHDA and CDR2 is SQIVND (reference sequence). This CDR3 spans 14 amino acids. The CDR3 sequence: CASSTGGQGRVAFF. The CDR3 DNA sequence: TGTGCCAGTAGTACCGGGGGACAGGGGCGGGTAGCTTTCTTT. Looking up the rest from reference TRBV19 and TRBJ1-1 gives the full variable domain: DGGITQSPKYLFRKEGQNVTLSCEQNLNHDAMYWYRQDPGQGLRLIYYSQIVNDFQKGDIAEGYSVSREKKESFPLTVTSAQKNPTAFYLCASSTGGQGRVAFFGQGTRLTVV.

This chain joins TRBV9 and TRBJ2-1; TRBD2 might be the D (6 bases). The V gene lost 3 bases and the J gene lost 3 bases, with 10 bases spanning the gap. Germline CDR1 SGDLS, CDR2 YYNGEE. This CDR3 has 14 amino acids. CDR3 sequence: CASSERLGYNEQFF. The DNA for the CDR3 is TGTGCCAGCAGCGAGAGACTAGGCTACAATGAGCAGTTCTTC.

This chain uses TRBV19 with TRBJ2-7; no reliable D call. Germline values: CDR1 LNHDA, CDR2 SQIVND (reference sequence). V was pared by 1 base and J by 8 bases, with 6 bases between. There are 11 residues in the CDR3. In DNA, the CDR3 is TGTGCCAGTAGTATAGGGCAGAAGCAGTACTTC. This encodes CASSIGQKQYF.

This clone was observed once. This CDR3 is CASSPPSGQETQYF. Written as DNA, the CDR3 is TGTGCCAGCTCACCACCTAGCGGGCAAGAGACCCAGTACTTC. V and J are TRBV18 and TRBJ2-5; 7 bases agree with TRBD2. Trimming took 0 bases from V and 2 from J; bases not matched to a gene: 0. Germline CDR1 KGHSH, CDR2 LQKENI. The CDR3 consists of 14 residues.

This chain links TRBV4-2 with TRBJ2-7; D not certain. The CDR3 extends over 15 amino acids. Per germline, CDR1 LGHNA and CDR2 YNFKEQ. V shed 0 bases and J shed 0 bases, with 9 bases lying between them. CDR3 coding DNA: TGTGCCAGCAGCCAAGATCTGCACAGCTCCTACGAGCAGTACTTC. Translating it yields CASSQDLHSSYEQYF.

The J gene is TRBJ2-5, the V gene TRBV5-1, with a tentative D call TRBD1 (5 bases). CDR1 and CDR2 (germline): SGHRS, YFSETQ. The V end was cut by 4 bases, the J end by 2 bases, with 12 bases between. The CDR3 sequence is 14 residues long. The chain's CDR3 is CASSTGHLQETQYF. The CDR3 DNA reads TGCGCCAGCAGCACCGGACATTTACAAGAGACCCAGTACTTC.

A single count supports this clone. The rearrangement links TRBV2 to TRBJ2-1, with 9 positions matching TRBD1. The trim removed 6 bases at V and 3 bases at J, leaving 9 bases unmatched. The V gene's germline CDR1 is SNHLY and CDR2 FYNNEI. This CDR3 is 16 amino acids long. Here the CDR3 reads CASSDPGTGYYNEQFF. The CDR3 nucleotides are TGTGCCAGCAGCGACCCCGGGACAGGGTACTACAATGAGCAGTTCTTC.

This chain joins TRBV11-2 and TRBJ1-1, with 7 bases identical to TRBD1. This CDR3 has 15 residues. Germline V gene sequence: CDR1 SGHAT, CDR2 FQNNGV. With V trimmed by 1 base and J by 2 bases, 4 bases remained unmatched. The CDR3, as DNA: TGTGCCAGCAGCTTAGGGACAGGCCACAACACTGAAGCTTTCTTT. The encoded protein is CASSLGTGHNTEAFF.

CDR3 protein: CASSEKQGAGGEQYF. The CDR3 nucleotides read TGTGCCAGTAGTGAGAAACAGGGGGCCGGGGGGGAGCAGTACTTC. J is TRBJ2-7 and V is TRBV19; 9 nucleotides match TRBD1. V lost 5 bases and J lost 7; bases outside the gene matches: 12. The CDR3 sequence is 15 residues long. Germline V lookup: CDR1 LNHDA, CDR2 SQIVND (reference sequence). The variable domain in full, with the rest retrieved from reference TRBV19 and TRBJ2-7, is DGGITQSPKYLFRKEGQNVTLSCEQNLNHDAMYWYRQDPGQGLRLIYYSQIVNDFQKGDIAEGYSVSREKKESFPLTVTSAQKNPTAFYLCASSEKQGAGGEQYFGPGTRLTVT.

This chain links TRBV18 with TRBJ1-4; D is possibly TRBD1 (6 bases). The CDR3 spans 13 residues. CDR1 and CDR2 (germline): KGHSH, LQKENI. Trimming left V 6 bases short and J 5 bases short, with 10 bases between. CDR3 sequence reads: CASSPGTNEKLFF. CDR3 DNA sequence: TGTGCCAGCTCTCCGGGGACAAATGAAAAACTGTTTTTT.

The J gene is TRBJ2-7, the V gene TRBV6-1; no clear D gene. The CDR3 contains 14 residues. V lost 10 bases to trimming and J lost 3 bases, with 19 bases between them. Germline CDR1 reads MNHNS; CDR2 reads SASEGT. The CDR3, as DNA: TGTGCCAAGATCCTCCAGGATAAGGACTACGAGCAGTACTTC. Translating it yields CAKILQDKDYEQYF.

CDR3 sequence: CASSIRPEGFDEQFF. The CDR3 DNA is TGTGCCAGTAGTATCCGCCCGGAGGGTTTCGATGAGCAGTTCTTC. The chain is built from TRBV19 and TRBJ2-1, with D maybe TRBD2 (6 bases). V was pared by 3 bases and J by 8 bases, with 17 bases between. Germline V gene sequence: CDR1 LNHDA, CDR2 SQIVND (reference sequence). This CDR3 is built from 15 residues. Variable domain in full (rest from reference TRBV19 and TRBJ2-1): DGGITQSPKYLFRKEGQNVTLSCEQNLNHDAMYWYRQDPGQGLRLIYYSQIVNDFQKGDIAEGYSVSREKKESFPLTVTSAQKNPTAFYLCASSIRPEGFDEQFFGPGTRLTVL.

This chain connects TRBV6-5 to TRBJ2-2; D ambiguous. The CDR3 is 12 residues long. The V gene lost 4 bases and the J gene lost 7 bases, with 7 bases spanning the gap. Germline loops: CDR1 MNHEY, CDR2 SVGAGI. The CDR3 DNA follows: TGTGCCAGCAGTTCGGTCGGCGGGGAGCTGTTTTTT. This gives the protein CASSSVGGELFF.

The chain recombines TRBV10-1 with TRBJ1-1, with 8 bases identical to TRBD1. Trimming removed 0 bases from V and 5 bases from J; junction bases left unmatched: 5. Germline V gene data show CDR1 as WNHNN and CDR2 as SYGVQD (reference sequence). This CDR3 region has 15 residues. CDR3 residues: CASSESYRGGTEAFF. In DNA, the CDR3 is TGCGCCAGCAGTGAGTCGTACAGGGGGGGAACTGAAGCTTTCTTT.